This entry lists 17 T cell receptor beta chains sequenced from one sample in a study of vaccination and CD4 T cells after COVID-19. No cognate antigen is known for these TCRs. The treatment: approximately nine-day PBMC culture with coronavirus spike peptide pools or control peptides (ViraFEST assay). Oncomine TCR Beta short-read sequencing was applied to DNA from cultured CD4+ T cells. Each CDR3 protein is one row after TCRdb ran MiXCR on the PCR reads. Of about 15,000 distinct CDR3 sequences detected, about 53% appear once; the ten largest clones hold about 4.2%. Sequenced here: CD4+ T cells from blood, cultured in vitro, sampled before SARS-CoV-2 vaccination. The receptor set was obtained from a human donor who had recovered from COVID-19.

The V call is TRBV19, the J call TRBJ1-5, with no clear D. The CDR3 length is 16 residues. Germline V lookup: CDR1 LNHDA, CDR2 SQIVND (reference sequence). V lost 6 bases, J lost 1 base, and 16 bases lay in between. CDR3 sequence reads: CASSPRVGISNQPQHF. The CDR3, as DNA: TGTGCCAGTAGCCCTCGGGTAGGGATAAGCAATCAGCCCCAGCATTTT.

The V gene is TRBV20-1, the J gene TRBJ2-5; D perhaps matches TRBD1 (6 bases). The CDR3 sequence is 12 residues long. Germline-derived CDR1 and CDR2 are DFQATT and SNEGSKA (reference sequence). V was trimmed by 6 bases and J by 2 bases, leaving 10 bases between them. CDR3 protein: CSARQAQETQYF. The CDR3 DNA reads as TGCAGTGCCAGACAGGCTCAAGAGACCCAGTACTTC.

This chain joins TRBV27 and TRBJ2-4; unclear D gene. The CDR3 is 16 amino acids. Germline CDR1 MNHEY, CDR2 SMNVEV (reference sequence). The V end lost 4 bases, the J end lost 2 bases, and 15 bases lay between the germline ends. CDR3 amino acids: CASSSNPGSSKNIQYF. In DNA form, the CDR3 reads TGTGCCAGCAGTTCCAATCCGGGTAGCTCCAAAAACATTCAGTACTTC.

V and J are TRBV27 and TRBJ1-2; 7 bases agree with TRBD1. Losses at the gene ends were 8 bases for V and 4 bases for J; bases not matched to a gene: 10. Germline V gene data show CDR1 as MNHEY and CDR2 as SMNVEV (reference sequence). The CDR3 loop spans 14 amino acids. As DNA, the CDR3 is TGTGCCAGCGGGCCTTCTACAGGGGTCTATGGCTACACCTTC. This codes for CASGPSTGVYGYTF.

This clonotype has a handful of counts. This chain uses TRBV7-2 with TRBJ1-6, with a possible D match to TRBD1 (6 bases). The CDR3 is made up of 14 amino acids. With 1 base removed from V and 11 bases from J, the gap between germline ends came to 12 bases. From germline, CDR1 is SGHTA and CDR2 FQGNSA. CDR3 protein: CASSLEGGPTPLHF. The CDR3, as DNA: TGTGCCAGCAGCTTAGAAGGGGGGCCTACACCCCTCCACTTT.

With respect to this clonotype: One end of the junction does not line up with germline, which may come from a read error. V is TRBV5-1 and J is TRBJ2-7; maybe TRBD1 (6 bases). This CDR3 is 14 amino acids long. The germline CDR1 and CDR2 sequences are SGHRS and YFSETQ. The CDR3 loop is CASSFNRDSYEQYF. The CDR3 DNA follows: TGTGCCAGCAGCTTTAACAGGGACTCCTACGAGCAGTACTTC. Complete variable domain (other parts from reference TRBV5-1 and TRBJ2-7): KAGVTQTPRYLIKTRGQQVTLSCSPISGHRSVSWYQQTPGQGLQFLFEYFSETQRNKGNFPGRFSGRQFSNSRSEMNVSTLELGDSALYLCASSFNRDSYEQYFGPGTRLTVT.

The gene calls are TRBV11-3 and TRBJ1-6, with TRBD1 as a possible D gene (6 bases). This CDR3 is 14 amino acids long. Germline V CDR1 and CDR2: SGHNT, YENEEA. V lost 4 bases to trimming and J lost 8 bases, with 12 bases between them. The CDR3 protein is CASSSGQRDSPLHF. The CDR3 region has the DNA TGTGCCAGCAGCTCCGGACAGAGGGATTCACCCCTCCACTTT.

This clonotype was counted a few times. The rearrangement joins TRBV19 to TRBJ2-5; D is undetermined. The CDR3 extends over 12 amino acids. V was trimmed by 5 bases and J by 3 bases, leaving 7 bases between them. The germline gives CDR1 LNHDA, CDR2 SQIVND (reference sequence). CDR3 nucleotides: TGTGCCAGTAGTGGGGTAGAAGAGACCCAGTACTTC. The encoded protein is CASSGVEETQYF. The whole variable domain, remainder taken from reference TRBV19 and TRBJ2-5, is DGGITQSPKYLFRKEGQNVTLSCEQNLNHDAMYWYRQDPGQGLRLIYYSQIVNDFQKGDIAEGYSVSREKKESFPLTVTSAQKNPTAFYLCASSGVEETQYFGPGTRLLVL.

CDR3 protein: CASRSRTGAAYGYTF. The CDR3 nucleotides read TGTGCCAGCAGAAGCAGGACAGGGGCGGCTTATGGCTACACCTTC. The rearrangement joins TRBV27 to TRBJ1-2; 9 bases fit TRBD1. With V trimmed by 6 bases and J by 5 bases, 10 bases remained unmatched. The V gene's germline CDR1 is MNHEY and CDR2 SMNVEV (reference sequence). The CDR3 consists of 15 residues.

Only a few counts were recorded for this clonotype. The chain combines TRBV20-1 with TRBJ1-2; the D gene is possibly TRBD1 (5 bases). The CDR3 totals 14 residues. CDR1 and CDR2 (germline): DFQATT, SNEGSKA (reference sequence). The ends were cut back, 4 bases at V and 5 bases at J, with 17 bases in the middle. CDR3 residues: CSATLLGGYYGYTF. The CDR3 nucleotides are TGCAGTGCTACCTTACTGGGGGGTTATTATGGCTACACCTTC.

CDR3 sequence (DNA): TGCAGTGCTAGACGGGGGCCAGCTACCTACAATGAGCAGTTCTTC. Encoded protein: CSARRGPATYNEQFF. V usage is TRBV20-1 and J usage is TRBJ2-1, with D possibly called TRBD1 or TRBD2 (6 bases each). The CDR3 is made up of 15 amino acids. V shed 2 bases and J shed 2 bases, with 13 bases lying between them. Germline loops: CDR1 DFQATT, CDR2 SNEGSKA (reference sequence).

This clonotype has just a few counts. The rearrangement links TRBV20-1 to TRBJ2-7; 11 positions match TRBD2. V lost 2 bases and J lost 2; bases outside the gene matches: 14. This CDR3 region has 18 residues. In germline, CDR1 is DFQATT, CDR2 SNEGSKA (reference sequence). The CDR3 spells CSARTPWGLAAKTYEQYF. The CDR3 nucleotides are TGCAGTGCTAGAACGCCCTGGGGACTAGCGGCCAAAACCTACGAGCAGTACTTC.

V and J are TRBV9 and TRBJ2-5; D is possibly TRBD2 (5 bases). The germline CDR1 and CDR2 sequences are SGDLS and YYNGEE. The CDR3 has 14 amino acids. With 4 bases removed from V and 4 bases from J, the gap between germline ends came to 14 bases. The chain's CDR3 is CASSLRSGSETQYF. CDR3 nucleotide sequence: TGTGCCAGCAGCTTGCGTTCGGGATCAGAGACCCAGTACTTC.

This chain uses TRBV20-1 with TRBJ2-1; 11 bases fit TRBD2. The CDR3 totals 16 residues. V trimming: 4 bases; J trimming: 1 base; junction bases outside the gene matches: 6. The V gene's germline CDR1 is DFQATT and CDR2 SNEGSKA (reference sequence). The CDR3 loop is CSAITSGSRSYNEQFF. CDR3 DNA: TGCAGTGCTATAACTAGCGGGAGTCGGTCCTACAATGAGCAGTTCTTC.

This clonotype was found a few times. This chain links TRBV6-5 with TRBJ2-1; TRBD1 matches 7 bases. The V gene end was trimmed by 4 bases and the J gene end by 11 bases; junction bases not matched to a gene: 2. CDR1 and CDR2 (germline): MNHEY, SVGAGI. The CDR3 consists of 11 residues. The CDR3 DNA sequence: TGTGCCAGCAGTTCGGGACAGAAGCAGTTCTTC. Encoded protein: CASSSGQKQFF.

The chain has TRBV24-1 and TRBJ2-3; 7 bases align to TRBD1. The end of the DNA is better explained by TRBJ1-5, so the J call may be wrong. The CDR3 spans 15 residues. Looked up from germline, CDR1 is KGHDR and CDR2 is SFDVKD. CDR3 region: CATSGSGGGTDTQHF. CDR3 bases: TGTGCCACCAGTGGATCCGGGGGAGGGACAGATACGCAGCATTTT.

This clonotype came up a few times. The chain joins TRBV12-3 or TRBV12-4 to TRBJ2-5; D gene unclear. The CDR3 is 13 residues long. V was trimmed by 7 bases and J by 2 bases, leaving 11 bases between them. The CDR3 here is CASKLTEQETQYF. The DNA for the CDR3 is TGTGCCAGCAAACTCACCGAACAAGAGACCCAGTACTTC.